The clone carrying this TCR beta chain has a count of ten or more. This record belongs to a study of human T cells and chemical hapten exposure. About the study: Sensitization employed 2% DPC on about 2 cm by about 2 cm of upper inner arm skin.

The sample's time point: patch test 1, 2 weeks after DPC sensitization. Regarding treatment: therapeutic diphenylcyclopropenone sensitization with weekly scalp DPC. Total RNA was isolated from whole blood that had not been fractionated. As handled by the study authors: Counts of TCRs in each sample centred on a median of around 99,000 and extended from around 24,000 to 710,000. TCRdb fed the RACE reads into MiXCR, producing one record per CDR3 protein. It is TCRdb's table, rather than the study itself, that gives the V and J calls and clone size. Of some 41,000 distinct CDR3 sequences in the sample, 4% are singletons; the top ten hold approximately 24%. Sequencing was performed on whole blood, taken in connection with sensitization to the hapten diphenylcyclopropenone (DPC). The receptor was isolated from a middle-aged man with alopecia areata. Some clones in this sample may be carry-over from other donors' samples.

CDR3 DNA sequence: TGTGCTAGTGGGGCTAGCGGGAGATCGGGCACCGGGGAGCTGTTTTTT. Its protein product is CASGASGRSGTGELFF. The gene calls are TRBV12-5 and TRBJ2-2; 10 bases align to TRBD2. Germline loops: CDR1 LGHNT, CDR2 FRNRAP. V trimming: 6 bases; J trimming: 4 bases; junction bases outside the gene matches: 8. CDR3 length equals 16 residues. Based on the CDR3 plus reference TRBV12-5 and TRBJ2-2, the full variable domain is DARVTQTPRHKVTEMGQEVTMRCQPILGHNTVFWYRQTMMQGLELLAYFRNRAPLDDSGMPKDRFSAEMPDATLATLKIQPSEPRDSAVYFCASGASGRSGTGELFFGEGSRLTVL.